Listed below are T cell receptor beta chains from one sample, sequenced in a study of T-cell reconstitution after alpha-beta-depleted transplantation in children. MiXCR, run by TCRdb on the PCR reads, gives a single entry per CDR3 protein. Of more than 40,000 distinct CDR3 sequences in the sample, about 47% were seen once. The sample here was peripheral blood, taken before TCRalphabeta/CD19-depleted stem cell transplant. These receptors originate from a boy less than two years old with SCID, due to receive a stem cell transplant. Both conserved end residues are part of each CDR3. D genes are given only for firm matches. Clone size appears in some rows only: once, few, many, or a class for an expanded clone.

j_call: TRBJ1-5
v_call: TRBV5-1
d_call: TRBD1
clone_size: .
cdr3_nt: TGCGCCAGCAGCTTCACTGGGACAGACAATCAGCCCCAGCATTTT
cdr3_aa: CASSFTGTDNQPQHF

j_call: TRBJ2-5
v_call: TRBV20-1
d_call: .
clone_size: .
cdr3_nt: TGCAGTGCCAAGGTGGGCCGGGAGACCCAGTACTTC
cdr3_aa: CSAKVGRETQYF

j_call: TRBJ2-1
v_call: TRBV19
d_call: .
clone_size: .
cdr3_nt: TGTGCCAGTAGTATAGTAGGAGGCTACAATGAGCAGTTCTTC
cdr3_aa: CASSIVGGYNEQFF

j_call: TRBJ1-6
v_call: TRBV5-1
d_call: .
clone_size: .
cdr3_nt: TGCGCCAGCAGCCCCCAGCCCGGGGGGTCTAATTCACCCCTCCACTTT
cdr3_aa: CASSPQPGGSNSPLHF

j_call: TRBJ1-6
v_call: TRBV7-3
d_call: .
clone_size: few
cdr3_nt: TGTGCCAGCAGCTTAAAGGGAGGTTCACCCCTCCACTTT
cdr3_aa: CASSLKGGSPLHF

j_call: TRBJ1-2
v_call: TRBV6-1
d_call: TRBD1
clone_size: .
cdr3_nt: TGTGCCAGCAGTGGGACAGGGCGAGATGGCTACACCTTC
cdr3_aa: CASSGTGRDGYTF

j_call: TRBJ2-1
v_call: TRBV5-1
d_call: .
clone_size: .
cdr3_nt: TGCGCCAGCAGCTTGGGGGACGGTAATGATGAGCAGTTCTTC
cdr3_aa: CASSLGDGNDEQFF

j_call: TRBJ2-6
v_call: TRBV7-9
d_call: .
clone_size: .
cdr3_nt: TGTGCCAGCAGCCCTTACAGAGAGTCTGGGGCCAACGTCCTGACTTTC
cdr3_aa: CASSPYRESGANVLTF

j_call: TRBJ1-2
v_call: TRBV20-1
d_call: TRBD1
clone_size: .
cdr3_nt: TGCAGTGCCCCGGACAGGGGCAATGGCTACACCTTC
cdr3_aa: CSAPDRGNGYTF

j_call: TRBJ2-7
v_call: TRBV20-1
d_call: .
clone_size: .
cdr3_nt: TGCAGTGCTAGATCTTCCTACGCGCCGGGTAACTACGAGCAGTACTTC
cdr3_aa: CSARSSYAPGNYEQYF

j_call: TRBJ1-2
v_call: TRBV2
d_call: .
clone_size: .
cdr3_nt: TGTGCCAGCAGAAACTACTATGGCTACACCTTC
cdr3_aa: CASRNYYGYTF

j_call: TRBJ2-7
v_call: TRBV20-1
d_call: TRBD1
clone_size: once
cdr3_nt: TGCAGTGCTACATCCGGGACAGGGGCCTACGAGCAGTACTTC
cdr3_aa: CSATSGTGAYEQYF

j_call: TRBJ2-3
v_call: TRBV20-1
d_call: .
clone_size: .
cdr3_nt: TGCAGTGCTAGATCTGTTAGGGGCGGAGCGGGCTGGGGCTGGGGCACAGATACGCAGTATTTT
cdr3_aa: CSARSVRGGAGWGWGTDTQYF

j_call: TRBJ1-2
v_call: TRBV5-1
d_call: .
clone_size: .
cdr3_nt: TGCGCCAGCAGCGGCCGGTCTAACTATGGCTACACCTTC
cdr3_aa: CASSGRSNYGYTF

j_call: TRBJ2-2
v_call: TRBV4-1
d_call: .
clone_size: .
cdr3_nt: TGCGCCAGCAGCCAAGATTGCAGCACCGGGGAGCTGTTTTTT
cdr3_aa: CASSQDCSTGELFF